This T cell receptor beta chain emerged from a study of post-analysis software for immune sequencing data. Study observations and caveats: There were a handful of TRBV segments more frequent in patients than controls, and TRBV5-6, TRBV5-1 and TRBV20-1 were among them.

This CDR3 region has 17 residues. CDR1 and CDR2 (germline): MNHEY, SVGAGI. V lost 2 bases, J lost 5 bases, and 21 bases lay in between. Unique-molecular-identifier-tagged TCR beta cDNA libraries were used. TCRdb re-derived calls from the PCR reads in MiXCR, one entry per CDR3 protein. Among hundreds of thousands of distinct CDR3 sequences listed, roughly 30% were seen once. This clonotype was detected a few times. No antigen is known for it. The sequencing input was blood. This sequence was found in a girl aged 5 to 17 with multiple sclerosis. This sequence joins TRBV6-5 and TRBJ1-2; tentative D call: TRBD1 (5 bases). CDR3 amino acids: CASSYRQPTTDRYGYTF. Written as DNA, the CDR3 is TGTGCCAGCAGTTACAGACAGCCCACCACCGATCGGTATGGCTACACCTTC.